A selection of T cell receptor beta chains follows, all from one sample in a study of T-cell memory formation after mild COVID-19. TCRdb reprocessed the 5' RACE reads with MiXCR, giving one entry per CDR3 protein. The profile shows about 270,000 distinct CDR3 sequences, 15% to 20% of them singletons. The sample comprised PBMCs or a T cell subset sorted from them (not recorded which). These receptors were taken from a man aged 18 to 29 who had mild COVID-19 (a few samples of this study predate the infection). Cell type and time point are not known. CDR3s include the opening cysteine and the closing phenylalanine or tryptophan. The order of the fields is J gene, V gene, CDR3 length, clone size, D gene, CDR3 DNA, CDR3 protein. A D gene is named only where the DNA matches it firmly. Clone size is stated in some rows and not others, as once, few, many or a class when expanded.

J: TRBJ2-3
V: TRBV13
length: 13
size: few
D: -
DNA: TGTGCCAGCGGGACCCGCGACCGGGATACGCAGTATTTT
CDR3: CASGTRDRDTQYF

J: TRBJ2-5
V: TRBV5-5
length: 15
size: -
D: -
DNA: TGTGCCAGCAGCTTTGAGACACAGTACCAAGAGACCCAGTACTTC
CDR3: CASSFETQYQETQYF

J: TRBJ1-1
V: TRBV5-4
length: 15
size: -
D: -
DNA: TGTGCCAGCAGCAGCTCCGGGCGGATCAACACTGAAGCTTTCTTT
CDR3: CASSSSGRINTEAFF

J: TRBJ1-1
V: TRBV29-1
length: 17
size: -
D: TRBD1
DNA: TGCAGCGTTGAAGCCTTCCGGGACAGTATAATGAACACTGAAGCTTTCTTT
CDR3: CSVEAFRDSIMNTEAFF

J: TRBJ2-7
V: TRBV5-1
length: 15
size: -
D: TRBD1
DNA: TGCGCCAGCAGCTTCGAAGGACAGGGGGCGCGAGAGCAGTACTTC
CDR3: CASSFEGQGAREQYF

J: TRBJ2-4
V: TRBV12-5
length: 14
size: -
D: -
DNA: TGTGCTAGTGGTTTGGGCCTAGCCAAAAACATTCAGTACTTC
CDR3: CASGLGLAKNIQYF

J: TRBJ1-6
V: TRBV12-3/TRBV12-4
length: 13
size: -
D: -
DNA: TGTGCCAGCCAGGAGGGGGGATATTCATCCCTCCACTTT
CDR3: CASQEGGYSSLHF

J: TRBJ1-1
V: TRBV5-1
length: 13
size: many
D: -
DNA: TGCGCCAGCAGCATGGGACAGAACACTGAAGCTTTCTTT
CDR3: CASSMGQNTEAFF

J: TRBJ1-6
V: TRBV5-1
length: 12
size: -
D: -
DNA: TGCGCCAGCAGTCTGGACCTCCGGTCCCTCCACTTT
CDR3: CASSLDLRSLHF

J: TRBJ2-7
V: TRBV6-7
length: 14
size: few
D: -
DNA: TGTGCCAGCACCCGACAGGTAGTCTCCTACGAGCAGTACTTC
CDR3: CASTRQVVSYEQYF

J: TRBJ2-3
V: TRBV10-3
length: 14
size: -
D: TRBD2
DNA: TGTGCCATCGGTCTGCGGGAGCCCACAGATACGCAGTATTTT
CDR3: CAIGLREPTDTQYF

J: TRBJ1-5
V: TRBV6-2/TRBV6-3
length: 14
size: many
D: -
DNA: TGTGCCAGCAGTTACCTGGACAGCAATCAGCCCCAGCATTTT
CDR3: CASSYLDSNQPQHF

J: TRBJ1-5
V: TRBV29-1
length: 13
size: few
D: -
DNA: TGCAGCGTAACCACAGGGATCAATCAGCCCCAGCATTTT
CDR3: CSVTTGINQPQHF

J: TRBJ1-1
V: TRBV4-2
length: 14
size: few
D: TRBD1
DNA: TGTGCCAGCAGCCAAGTGGACAGGGGGCCTGGTGCTTTCTTT
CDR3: CASSQVDRGPGAFF

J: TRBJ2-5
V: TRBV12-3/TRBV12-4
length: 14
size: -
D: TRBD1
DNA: TGTGCCAGCGGCCAAGTGGGACAGGTGACGACCCAGTACTTC
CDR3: CASGQVGQVTTQYF

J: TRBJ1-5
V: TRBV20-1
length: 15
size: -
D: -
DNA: TGCAGTGCCGAATGGGGCGGCAGGGCCAATCAGCCCCAGCATTTT
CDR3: CSAEWGGRANQPQHF

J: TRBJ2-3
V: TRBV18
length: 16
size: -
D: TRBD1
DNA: TGTGCCAGCTCACCAGGGACAGGGAGGGCCACAGATACGCAGTATTTT
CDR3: CASSPGTGRATDTQYF

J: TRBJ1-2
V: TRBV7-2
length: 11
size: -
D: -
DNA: TGTGCCAGCAGCCGGGACAAACGCTACACCTTC
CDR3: CASSRDKRYTF

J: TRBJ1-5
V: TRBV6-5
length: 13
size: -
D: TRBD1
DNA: TGTGCCAGCAGTTATCAGGGGGACCAGCCCCAGCATTTT
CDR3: CASSYQGDQPQHF

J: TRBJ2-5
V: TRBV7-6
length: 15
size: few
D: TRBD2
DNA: TGTGCCAGCAGGGTTCTAGCGGGGGCTCAAGAGACCCAGTACTTC
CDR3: CASRVLAGAQETQYF

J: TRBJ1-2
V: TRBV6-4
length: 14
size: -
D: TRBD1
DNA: TGTGCCAGCAGTGACTCCCAGGGGGTCCATGGCTACACCTTC
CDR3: CASSDSQGVHGYTF

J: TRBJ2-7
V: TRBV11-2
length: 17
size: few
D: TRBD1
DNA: TGTGCCAGCAGCCGCGGCACTTGGGACAGGGCATTCTACGAGCAGTACTTC
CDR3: CASSRGTWDRAFYEQYF

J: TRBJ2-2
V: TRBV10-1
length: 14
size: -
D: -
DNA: TGCGCCAGCAGTGTGTCAGTAAACACCGGGGAGCTGTTTTTT
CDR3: CASSVSVNTGELFF